This T cell receptor (beta chain) was observed in a study of blood T cell repertoires in COVID-19. The wider study: Nucleic acid was either cDNA or gDNA, and it came from T cells, B-cell-depleted T cells, or PBMCs.

As processed by the authors: How many nucleated cells were present was estimated from reference gene primer amplification. TCRdb's copy holds only in-frame clones and misses some; the assay was immunoSEQ multiplex PCR. V and J calls and clone size follow that table, whereas D and trimming were derived from the DNA. The sample yields about 130,000 clones, about 90% seen once. The CDR3 loop spans 14 amino acids. In germline, CDR1 is SEHNR, CDR2 FQNEAQ (reference sequence). Trimming took 5 bases from V and 1 from J, leaving 11 bases between them. The chain uses TRBV7-9 and TRBJ1-1; D possibly corresponds to TRBD1 (6 bases). This clonotype originated in a woman aged 45 to 65 who had recovered from COVID-19. Sequenced input: peripheral blood. As DNA, the CDR3 is TGTGCCAGCAGCGGGACAAGATGGAACACTGAAGCTTTCTTT. The encoded protein is CASSGTRWNTEAFF.